This is a list of T cell receptor beta chains from one sample in a study of blood T cell repertoires in COVID-19. Method: immunoSEQ multiplex PCR; TCRdb's copy keeps in-frame clones and lacks some. The sample has some 140,000 clones, about 80% seen once; the top ten hold roughly 3.4%. Sequencing used peripheral blood. The receptors were gathered from a man aged 55-75 years with acute or convalescent COVID-19. Both conserved end residues are part of each CDR3. The D gene is left open where the match is weak. Clone size is shown for a subset of rows, as once, few, many or a class of expanded clone.

>-|TRBD1|TRBJ1-4|TRBV7-8
TGTGCCAGCAGCATGCTTCGACAGGGGACCCATGAAAAACTGTTTTTT
CASSMLRQGTHEKLFF
>-|-|TRBJ1-1|TRBV7-9
TGTGCCAGTCAGCTTCATAGTCAGGCGAACACTGAAGCTTTCTTT
CASQLHSQANTEAFF
>-|-|TRBJ1-1|TRBV15
TGTGCCACCAGCAGAGATATTGGGGGCAGCACTGAAGCTTTCTTT
CATSRDIGGSTEAFF
>-|-|TRBJ1-4|TRBV30
TGTGCCTGGAGTGTACGGCGGTCAGGGAACGAAAAACTGTTTTTT
CAWSVRRSGNEKLFF
>few|TRBD1|TRBJ2-5|TRBV6-5
TGTGCCAGCAGTTCGGGGACAGGCTCACCCGAGACCCAGTACTTC
CASSSGTGSPETQYF
>-|TRBD2|TRBJ2-7|TRBV7-6
TGTGCCAGCAGCTTAGATGAACTAGCGGGAAGCGAGCAGTACTTC
CASSLDELAGSEQYF
>few|TRBD1|TRBJ1-2|TRBV20-1
TGCAGTGCTAGTTCGCGGACAGGGGCCTATGGCTACACCTTC
CSASSRTGAYGYTF
>-|-|TRBJ1-1|TRBV12-3/TRBV12-4
TGTGCCAGCAGCCCACAGGGATTCACTGAAGCTTTCTTT
CASSPQGFTEAFF
>few|TRBD1|TRBJ1-5|TRBV28
TGTGCCAGCAGTCTAGGACAGGGGGTTCAGCCCCAGCATTTT
CASSLGQGVQPQHF
>-|-|TRBJ1-5|TRBV19
TGTGCCAGTAGTATTTCCAGCGAGCAGCCCCAGCATTTT
CASSISSEQPQHF
>few|-|TRBJ1-5|TRBV6-1
TGTGCCAGCAGTGAAGCTGGGGGCCCCAGCAATCAGCCCCAGCATTTT
CASSEAGGPSNQPQHF
>-|-|TRBJ2-7|TRBV7-8
TGTGCCAGCAGCCCTAACGCACCCTCCTACGAGCAGTACTTC
CASSPNAPSYEQYF
>-|TRBD2|TRBJ2-5|TRBV6-5
TGTGCCAGCACCAGCGGACTAGCGGGAGGTGAGACCCAGTACTTC
CASTSGLAGGETQYF
>-|TRBD1|TRBJ1-3|TRBV6-5
TGTGCCAGCAGAGGACAGGGGGCTGGAAACACCATATATTTT
CASRGQGAGNTIYF
>-|-|TRBJ2-1|TRBV5-4
TGTGCCAGCAGCCCAGCTCCCGGTGGGAGCTCCTACAATGAGCAGTTCTTC
CASSPAPGGSSYNEQFF
>-|TRBD2|TRBJ2-1|TRBV5-1
TGCGCCAGCGGGGGACTAGCGGGAGGGAATGAGCAGTTCTTC
CASGGLAGGNEQFF
>-|TRBD1|TRBJ2-7|TRBV2
TGTGCCAGCACAACGCTGGGGACAGGGGCCTACGAGCAGTACTTC
CASTTLGTGAYEQYF
>-|-|TRBJ1-2|TRBV6-5
TGTGCCAGCAGCCTAGCGGGGGGCTACACCTTC
CASSLAGGYTF
>once|TRBD1|TRBJ2-1|TRBV24-1
TGTGCCACCAGTGGCCGACAGGGGGCCTTATACAATGAGCAGTTCTTC
CATSGRQGALYNEQFF
>-|TRBD2|TRBJ2-5|TRBV4-2
TGTGCCAGCAGCCAAGGTCCGGGACTAGTGGAGACCCAGTACTTC
CASSQGPGLVETQYF
>-|-|TRBJ2-5|TRBV6-5
TGTGCCAGCAGTCCGGACAGTTGGAAGACCCAGTACTTC
CASSPDSWKTQYF
>-|TRBD2|TRBJ2-1|TRBV7-6
TGTGCCAGCAGCTTGGGCGGGACTAGCAGGCCCGAGGAGCAGTTCTTC
CASSLGGTSRPEEQFF
>-|-|TRBJ1-6|TRBV3-1/TRBV3-2
TGTGCCAGCAGCCAAGATCGAGGGAAGGCACCCCTCCACTTT
CASSQDRGKAPLHF
>-|-|TRBJ1-3|TRBV3-1/TRBV3-2
TGTGCCAGCCGTCCGGGACACCTCTCTGGAAACACCATATATTTT
CASRPGHLSGNTIYF
>-|-|TRBJ1-1|TRBV19
TGTGCCAGTAGTATAAGACTCAGGAACACTGAAGCTTTCTTT
CASSIRLRNTEAFF
>-|-|TRBJ1-5|TRBV5-5
TGTGCCAGCAGCGGTTTCGGGGGTAGCAATCAGCCCCAGCATTTT
CASSGFGGSNQPQHF
>once|-|TRBJ1-5|TRBV30
TGTGCCTGGAGTGTAGGAGGGTGGGACGGGCAGCCCCAGCATTTT
CAWSVGGWDGQPQHF
>-|TRBD2|TRBJ2-3|TRBV14
TGTGCCAGCAGCCAAGACAGCGGGAAGCTATTTACGCAGTATTTT
CASSQDSGKLFTQYF
>-|-|TRBJ2-2|TRBV4-3
TGCGCCAGCAGCCAAGAGCCTCGGGCCGGGGAGCTGTTTTTT
CASSQEPRAGELFF
>-|-|TRBJ1-4|TRBV27
TGTGCCAGCAGTGCCCCCCGGGAAAAACTGTTTTTT
CASSAPREKLFF
>-|TRBD2|TRBJ2-2|TRBV6-5
TGTGCCAGCAGTTTCGCGGGAGGGCCTGTCACCGGGGAGCTGTTTTTT
CASSFAGGPVTGELFF
>-|TRBD1|TRBJ1-1|TRBV19
TGTGCCAGTAGTAGGGGACAGTGGAACACTGAAGCTTTCTTT
CASSRGQWNTEAFF
>once|-|TRBJ1-4|TRBV28
TGTGCCAGCAGTTTATCAGGCGCAACTAATGAAAAACTGTTTTTT
CASSLSGATNEKLFF
>-|-|TRBJ1-2|TRBV9
TGTGCCAGCAGCGTCGGGGATGGGGGCGGCTATGGCTACACCTTC
CASSVGDGGGYGYTF
>-|-|TRBJ1-4|TRBV5-1
TGCGCCAGCAGTAGGGAAGGGGTTAATGAAAAACTGTTTTTT
CASSREGVNEKLFF
>-|-|TRBJ1-5|TRBV6-2/TRBV6-3
TGTGCCAGCAGTTACGCGGGGGCAAGCAATCAGCCCCAGCATTTT
CASSYAGASNQPQHF
>-|TRBD2|TRBJ2-1|TRBV28
TGTGCCAGCACCAGCCGGGAGGGTAACAATGAGCAGTTCTTC
CASTSREGNNEQFF
>once|TRBD2|TRBJ2-1|TRBV4-2
TGTGCCAGCAGCCAAGATATGAGCGGGGCCTACAATGAGCAGTTCTTC
CASSQDMSGAYNEQFF
>few|-|TRBJ1-3|TRBV25-1
TGTGCCAGCAGTGAAGGCGGACAGCTGGGAAACACCATATATTTT
CASSEGGQLGNTIYF
>-|TRBD1|TRBJ2-7|TRBV5-1
TGCGCCAGCAGCGCGCGGACAGGGGGTTTGTACGAGCAGTACTTC
CASSARTGGLYEQYF
>-|TRBD1|TRBJ2-4|TRBV28
TGTGCCAGCAGCGACAGGGGCCAAAACATTCAGTACTTC
CASSDRGQNIQYF
>-|TRBD1|TRBJ2-3|TRBV28
TGTGCCAGCAGTCCGACAGGGGGCTCAGATACGCAGTATTTT
CASSPTGGSDTQYF
>-|-|TRBJ2-7|TRBV7-9
TGTGCCAGCAGTCTTAGCTCCTACGAGCAGTACTTC
CASSLSSYEQYF
>few|TRBD2|TRBJ2-7|TRBV27
TGTGCCAGCAGGGGAGGGCATCTCTCCTACGAGCAGTACTTC
CASRGGHLSYEQYF
>-|-|TRBJ2-4|TRBV5-5
TGTGCCAGCAGCTTGCCGACGACTGGCATTCAGTACTTC
CASSLPTTGIQYF
>-|-|TRBJ1-1|TRBV28
TGTGCCAGCAGGTCTAGCCCGGTCACTGAAGCTTTCTTT
CASRSSPVTEAFF
>-|TRBD1|TRBJ2-7|TRBV10-3
TGTGCCGCCAGCGACTATGACAGGGACCACTACGAGCAGTACTTC
CAASDYDRDHYEQYF
>few|-|TRBJ1-6|TRBV29-1
TGCAGCGTTGAGGACAGCGCTGGGTCACCCCTCCACTTT
CSVEDSAGSPLHF
>-|-|TRBJ2-7|TRBV28
TGTGCCAGCAGTTCTTCCCCGGGAGTCTCCTACGAGCAGTACTTC
CASSSSPGVSYEQYF
>once|-|TRBJ2-5|TRBV18
TGTGCCAGCTCACCAATGGAGATCCAAGAGACCCAGTACTTC
CASSPMEIQETQYF
>-|TRBD2|TRBJ2-7|TRBV19
TGTGCCAGTAGTATTAGCGGGAACCTCGGTGAGCAGTACTTC
CASSISGNLGEQYF
>-|-|TRBJ2-1|TRBV30
TGTGCCTGGACGTTGTACAGCTACAATGAGCAGTTCTTC
CAWTLYSYNEQFF
>-|-|TRBJ1-2|TRBV30
TGTGCCTGGAGTCTTTTTCCTGGCTACACCTTC
CAWSLFPGYTF
>few|-|TRBJ1-3|TRBV7-9
TGTGCCAGCAGCTTTACCAGGGCTGGAAACACCATATATTTT
CASSFTRAGNTIYF
>few|-|TRBJ1-1|TRBV6-5
TGTGCCAGCAGGAATACAATGGCTTTCTTT
CASRNTMAFF